Following are 25 T cell receptor beta chains from one sample sequenced in a study of blood T cell repertoires in COVID-19. Sequencing was performed with immunoSEQ multiplex PCR; in TCRdb, only in-frame clones are kept and a portion is missing. The sample contains under 300,000 clones, about 90% of which appear only once. Sequencing was carried out using PBMCs or T cells enriched from blood (not recorded which). The receptor set was obtained from a woman aged 25 to 39 with acute COVID-19.

The J gene is TRBJ1-3, the V gene TRBV25-1; D possibly corresponds to TRBD1 (5 bases). Trimming took off 6 bases at V and 6 bases at J, with 21 bases between the two ends. The CDR3 extends over 16 amino acids. Per the germline V gene, CDR1 is MGHDK and CDR2 is SYGVNS. The CDR3 sequence: CASSEPTLQAENTIYF. The CDR3 region has the DNA TGTGCCAGCAGCGAACCGACCCTACAGGCTGAAAACACCATATATTTT.

The chain carries TRBV30 and TRBJ2-7; perhaps TRBD2 as D (7 bases). The CDR3 consists of 15 residues. Trimming left V 2 bases short and J 0 bases short, with 14 bases between. Germline loops: CDR1 GTSNPN, CDR2 SVGIG (reference sequence). CDR3: CAWSTPGGFSYEQYF. The CDR3, as DNA: TGTGCCTGGAGTACCCCGGGGGGCTTCTCCTACGAGCAGTACTTC. The full variable domain, in which reference TRBV30 and TRBJ2-7 provide the parts outside the CDR3, is SQTIHQWPATLVQPVGSPLSLECTVEGTSNPNLYWYRQAAGRGLQLLFYSVGIGQISSEVPQNLSASRPQDRQFILSSKKLLLSDSGFYLCAWSTPGGFSYEQYFGPGTRLTVT.

The chain joins TRBV19 to TRBJ1-5, with TRBD1 matching over 9 bases. The ends lost 4 bases at V and 9 bases at J; junction bases unmatched: 10. This CDR3 has 15 amino acids. Germline values: CDR1 LNHDA, CDR2 SQIVND (reference sequence). The CDR3 is CASSSRQGGIRPQHF. Written as DNA, the CDR3 is TGTGCCAGTAGTAGCCGACAGGGGGGGATTCGGCCCCAGCATTTT.

Only a few counts were recorded for this clone. V gene TRBV28 combines with J gene TRBJ2-2; 14 nucleotides align to TRBD2. The CDR3 sequence is 17 residues long. V was pared by 6 bases and J by 7 bases, with 10 bases of the junction left unmatched. The germline CDR1 and CDR2 sequences are MDHEN and SYDVKM. The CDR3 coding sequence is TGTGCCAGCAGCCCGGGACTAGCGGGGGAATTGGGCGGGGAGCTGTTTTTT. Amino acid sequence: CASSPGLAGELGGELFF.

This clone was detected a few times. This sequence joins TRBV7-2 and TRBJ2-7, with D tentatively TRBD2 (5 bases). Trimming left V 3 bases short and J 1 base short, with 10 bases between. This CDR3 comprises 14 residues. CDR1 and CDR2 (germline): SGHTA, FQGNSA. The CDR3 nucleotides are TGTGCCAGCAGCTTGAGGGAAAGTTCCTACGAGCAGTACTTC. Amino acid sequence: CASSLRESSYEQYF. The full variable domain, with the rest looked up from reference TRBV7-2 and TRBJ2-7, is GAGVSQSPSNKVTEKGKDVELRCDPISGHTALYWYRQSLGQGLEFLIYFQGNSAPDKSGLPSDRFSAERTGGSVSTLTIQRTQQEDSAVYLCASSLRESSYEQYFGPGTRLTVT.

The J gene is TRBJ2-5, the V gene TRBV7-9; 8 nucleotides align to TRBD1. Germline CDR1 is SEHNR and CDR2 is FQNEAQ (reference sequence). The J segment lost 5 bases and the V segment lost 5 bases, leaving 10 bases of the junction unmatched. The CDR3 loop spans 15 amino acids. In DNA, the CDR3 is TGTGCCAGCAGCCCCAGAGCGACAGGGGAGGAGACCCAGTACTTC. Its translation: CASSPRATGEETQYF.

The chain employs TRBV10-3 and TRBJ2-1; 11 bases are a match to TRBD2. Losses at the gene ends were 6 bases for V and 7 bases for J; bases not matched to a gene: 8. There are 15 residues in the CDR3. CDR1 and CDR2 (germline): ENHRY, SYGVKD. The CDR3 DNA follows: TGTGCCATCAGCACTAGCGGGAGCTGGGTGAATGAGCAGTTCTTC. Its protein is CAISTSGSWVNEQFF.

The CDR3 spells CASSILSGNTIYF. The CDR3 DNA sequence: TGTGCCAGTAGTATCCTCTCCGGAAACACCATATATTTT. The gene calls are TRBV19 and TRBJ1-3, with D unclear. Germline assignment: CDR1 LNHDA and CDR2 SQIVND (reference sequence). The CDR3 runs 13 residues. V shed 3 bases and J shed 4 bases, with 7 bases lying between them.

The rearrangement links TRBV7-6 to TRBJ2-5, with 8 bases that match TRBD2. Trimming at V came to 2 bases and at J to 12 bases, leaving 14 bases not matched to a gene. Germline CDR1 and CDR2: SGHVS and FNYEAQ. The CDR3 covers 15 residues. CDR3: CASSLFARSGVDKYF. CDR3 nucleotides: TGTGCCAGCAGCTTATTCGCACGTAGCGGGGTTGATAAGTACTTC.

The chain employs TRBV5-1 and TRBJ1-1; 8 bases match TRBD1. The V gene's germline CDR1 is SGHRS and CDR2 YFSETQ. Trimming took 3 bases from V and 4 from J; bases not matched to a gene: 8. This CDR3 region has 15 residues. In DNA form, the CDR3 reads TGCGCCAGCAGCTCGACAGGGGTCGGGGGCACTGAAGCTTTCTTT. Its translation: CASSSTGVGGTEAFF.

This clone was recorded a few times. This chain uses TRBV7-9 with TRBJ2-7, with 8 bases lining up with TRBD2. Trimming took 4 bases from V and 0 from J; bases not matched to a gene: 8. Germline CDR1 and CDR2: SEHNR and FQNEAQ (reference sequence). The CDR3 extends over 16 amino acids. CDR3 DNA sequence: TGTGCCAGCAGCTCAAACCAGCGGGGGAGCTCCTACGAGCAGTACTTC. Protein sequence: CASSSNQRGSSYEQYF.

This clone was seen only once. This sequence joins TRBV20-1 and TRBJ1-5; D unresolved. V lost 3 bases to trimming and J lost 9 bases, with 6 bases between them. Per the germline V gene, CDR1 is DFQATT and CDR2 is SNEGSKA (reference sequence). This CDR3 region has 10 residues. CDR3 nucleotides: TGCAGTGCTAGTTATCCGCCCCAGCATTTT. This translates into CSASYPPQHF.

The table lists this clone with a count of one. This chain connects TRBV21-1 to TRBJ1-1. TRBV21-1 corresponds to a pseudogene. This CDR3 has 15 amino acids. For the CDR3, the DNA is TGTGCCAGCAGCAAAGCGCCGGGGGTGTACACTGAAGCTTTCTTT. Translation: CASSKAPGVYTEAFF.

This chain connects TRBV3-1 (or the pseudogene TRBV3-2) to TRBJ2-1, with D possibly being TRBD2 (5 bases). The CDR3 sequence is 15 residues long. V lost 4 bases and J 0 bases, leaving 10 bases between the germline ends. In germline, CDR1 is LGHDT, CDR2 YNNKEL (reference sequence). In DNA, the CDR3 is TGTGCCAGCAGCCGGACTGGTAGCTCCTACAATGAGCAGTTCTTC. Its protein is CASSRTGSSYNEQFF.

J is TRBJ2-3 and V is TRBV28, with D unclear. In germline, CDR1 is MDHEN, CDR2 SYDVKM. Trimming took 4 bases from V and 0 from J, leaving 14 bases between them. The length of the CDR3 is 16 residues. The CDR3 coding sequence is TGTGCCAGCAGTTCCCAACAGTTCGCTAGCACAGATACGCAGTATTTT. Protein: CASSSQQFASTDTQYF.

The chain combines TRBV7-9 with TRBJ2-3; 8 bases are shared with TRBD1. CDR3 length: 14 residues. Per the germline V gene, CDR1 is SEHNR and CDR2 is FQNEAQ (reference sequence). V lost 5 bases, J lost 8 bases, and 9 bases stayed unmatched. The CDR3 reads CASSLQTGGGTQYF. Here the CDR3 DNA reads TGTGCCAGCAGCCTTCAAACAGGGGGTGGTACGCAGTATTTT.

The chain recombines TRBV6-5 with TRBJ1-2, with D possibly matching TRBD1 (5 bases). V was cut by 4 bases and J by 3 bases, with 18 bases left in between. There are 16 residues in the CDR3. Per germline, CDR1 MNHEY and CDR2 SVGAGI. The CDR3 DNA reads TGTGCCAGCAGTTCTCCAGGGTCCGCGGACCACTATGGCTACACCTTC. This translates into CASSSPGSADHYGYTF.

This clone occurred once. The sample has other DNA sequences that encode this CDR3 too. The V gene is TRBV5-1, the J gene TRBJ1-4, with 8 positions matching TRBD1. Germline V gene data show CDR1 as SGHRS and CDR2 as YFSETQ. This CDR3 has 15 residues. J gave up 1 base and V 4 bases, and 3 bases lay outside the gene matches. The CDR3 reads CASSLGQGTNEKLFF. The CDR3 nucleotides read TGCGCCAGCAGCCTAGGACAGGGAACTAATGAAAAACTGTTTTTT.

The genes are TRBV5-4 and TRBJ1-2; possibly TRBD1 for D (5 bases). With 0 bases removed from V and 9 bases from J, the gap between germline ends came to 15 bases. The CDR3 extends over 14 amino acids. In germline, CDR1 is SGHNT, CDR2 YYREEE (reference sequence). The CDR3 is CASSLEGQGRRYTF. The CDR3 DNA is TGTGCCAGCAGCTTGGAGGGCCAGGGCCGCCGCTACACCTTC.

A remark on this clone: Other nucleotide sequences in the sample specify the same CDR3. The chain links TRBV18 to TRBJ2-2; tentative D call: TRBD2 (6 bases). The CDR3 totals 14 residues. CDR1 and CDR2 (germline): KGHSH, LQKENI. The V end lost 3 bases, the J end lost 1 base, and 6 bases lay between the germline ends. The CDR3 coding sequence is TGTGCCAGCTCACCGGGACTGAACACCGGGGAGCTGTTTTTT. Protein product: CASSPGLNTGELFF.

This chain links TRBV6-5 with TRBJ2-3; a weak D match, TRBD2 (6 bases). Deletions cut 7 bases from V and 1 base from J, with 15 bases between. There are 15 residues in the CDR3. In germline, CDR1 is MNHEY, CDR2 SVGAGI. The CDR3 DNA follows: TGTGCCAGCAAGTTAGGCGGGGAAGGCACAGATACGCAGTATTTT. Translation gives CASKLGGEGTDTQYF.

The chain employs TRBV19 and TRBJ2-5; 7 nucleotides align to TRBD1. The ends lost 3 bases at V and 2 bases at J; junction bases unmatched: 0. The CDR3 sequence is 13 residues long. CDR1 is LNHDA, CDR2 SQIVND, per germline (reference sequence). CDR3 DNA: TGTGCCAGTAGTATGGACAGGCAAGAGACCCAGTACTTC. Translation gives CASSMDRQETQYF.

The J gene is TRBJ1-4, the V gene TRBV28, with D possibly matching TRBD1 (6 bases). Germline assignment: CDR1 MDHEN and CDR2 SYDVKM. Trimming cost V 5 bases and J 6 bases, with 13 bases left between them. The CDR3 consists of 14 residues. The DNA for the CDR3 is TGTGCCAGCAGTCCGACAGGTCGTGATGAAAAACTGTTTTTT. It encodes CASSPTGRDEKLFF.

The CDR3 reads CATSRGLAEETQYF. Written as DNA, the CDR3 is TGTGCCACCAGCAGGGGGCTAGCGGAAGAGACCCAGTACTTC. This rearrangement joins TRBV15 to TRBJ2-5; TRBD2 matches at 7 bases. The CDR3 extends over 14 amino acids. The ends lost 3 bases at V and 3 bases at J; junction bases unmatched: 4. Looked up from germline, CDR1 is LNHNV and CDR2 is YYDKDF (reference sequence).

The chain is built from TRBV5-1 and TRBJ2-1, with 7 positions matching TRBD1. The CDR3 has 15 amino acids. The ends lost 6 bases at V and 4 bases at J; junction bases unmatched: 10. Looked up from germline, CDR1 is SGHRS and CDR2 is YFSETQ. CDR3 amino acids: CASTPSGQEYNEQFF. The DNA of the CDR3 is TGCGCCAGCACCCCATCCGGACAGGAGTACAATGAGCAGTTCTTC.